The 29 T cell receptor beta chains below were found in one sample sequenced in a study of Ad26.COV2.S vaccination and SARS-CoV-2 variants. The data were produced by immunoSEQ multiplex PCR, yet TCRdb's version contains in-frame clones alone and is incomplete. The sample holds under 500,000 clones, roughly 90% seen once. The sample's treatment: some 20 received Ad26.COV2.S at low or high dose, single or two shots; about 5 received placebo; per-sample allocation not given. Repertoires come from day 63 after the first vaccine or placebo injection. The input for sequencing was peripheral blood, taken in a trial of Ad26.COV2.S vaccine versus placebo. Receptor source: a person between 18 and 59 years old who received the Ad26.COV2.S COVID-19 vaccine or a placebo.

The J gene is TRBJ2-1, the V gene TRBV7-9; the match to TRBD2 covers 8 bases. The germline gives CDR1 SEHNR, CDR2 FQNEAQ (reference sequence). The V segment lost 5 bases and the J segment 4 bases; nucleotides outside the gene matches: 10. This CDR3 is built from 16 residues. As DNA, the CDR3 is TGTGCCAGCAGCCCCTCGAGTGCGGGGGGATACAATGAGCAGTTCTTC. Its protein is CASSPSSAGGYNEQFF.

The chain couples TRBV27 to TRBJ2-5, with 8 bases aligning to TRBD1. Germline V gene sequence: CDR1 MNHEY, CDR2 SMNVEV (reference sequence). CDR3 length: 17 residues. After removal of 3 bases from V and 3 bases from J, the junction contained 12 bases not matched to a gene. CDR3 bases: TGTGCCAGCAGTTTGGGCAGGGGGCGCCCGGGTAAAGAGACCCAGTACTTC. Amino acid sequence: CASSLGRGRPGKETQYF.

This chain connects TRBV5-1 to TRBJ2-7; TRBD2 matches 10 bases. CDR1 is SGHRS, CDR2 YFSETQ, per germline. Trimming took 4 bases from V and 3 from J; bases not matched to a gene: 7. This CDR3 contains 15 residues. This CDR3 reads CASSPGLAAFYEQYF. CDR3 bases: TGCGCCAGCAGCCCTGGACTAGCGGCGTTCTACGAGCAGTACTTC.

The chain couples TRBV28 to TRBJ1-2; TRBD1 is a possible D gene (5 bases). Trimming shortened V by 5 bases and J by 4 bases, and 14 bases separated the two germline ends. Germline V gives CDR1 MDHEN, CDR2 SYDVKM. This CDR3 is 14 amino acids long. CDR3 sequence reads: CASSGGGGSYGYTF. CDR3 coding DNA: TGTGCCAGCAGTGGCGGCGGGGGGAGCTATGGCTACACCTTC.

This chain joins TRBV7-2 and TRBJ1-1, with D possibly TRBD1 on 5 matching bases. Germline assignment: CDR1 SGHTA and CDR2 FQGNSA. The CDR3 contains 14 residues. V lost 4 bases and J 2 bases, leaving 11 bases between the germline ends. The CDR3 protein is CASSSSGRNTEAFF. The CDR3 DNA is TGTGCCAGCAGCTCATCGGGACGAAACACTGAAGCTTTCTTT.

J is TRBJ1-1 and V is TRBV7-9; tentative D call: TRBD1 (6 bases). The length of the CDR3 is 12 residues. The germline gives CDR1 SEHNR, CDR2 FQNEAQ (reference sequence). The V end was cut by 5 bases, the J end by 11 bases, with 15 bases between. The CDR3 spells CASSPGDGEAFF. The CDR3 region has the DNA TGTGCCAGCAGCCCAGGGGACGGGGAGGCTTTCTTT.

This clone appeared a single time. DNA of the CDR3: TGTGCCAGCAGGGAACGGACTAGCGGGGGGCCTAACACCGGGGAGCTGTTTTTT. It encodes CASRERTSGGPNTGELFF. This chain uses TRBV3-1 (or the pseudogene TRBV3-2) with TRBJ2-2, with 14 bases matching TRBD2. After removal of 6 bases from V and 2 bases from J, the junction contained 8 bases not matched to a gene. The CDR3 is 18 amino acids. Germline lookup yields CDR1 LGHDT and CDR2 YNNKEL (reference sequence).

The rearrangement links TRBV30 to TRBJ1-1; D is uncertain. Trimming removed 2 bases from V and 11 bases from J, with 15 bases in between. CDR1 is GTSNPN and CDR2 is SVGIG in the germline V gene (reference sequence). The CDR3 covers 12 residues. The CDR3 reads CAWSQDRPLAFF. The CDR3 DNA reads TGTGCCTGGAGTCAGGACCGGCCTCTGGCTTTCTTT.

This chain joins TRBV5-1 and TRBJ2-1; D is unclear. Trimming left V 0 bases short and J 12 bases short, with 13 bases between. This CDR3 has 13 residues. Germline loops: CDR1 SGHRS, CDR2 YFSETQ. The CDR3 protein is CASSLVTDVGQFF. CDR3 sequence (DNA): TGCGCCAGCAGCTTGGTTACAGATGTGGGGCAGTTCTTC. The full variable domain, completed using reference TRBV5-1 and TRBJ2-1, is KAGVTQTPRYLIKTRGQQVTLSCSPISGHRSVSWYQQTPGQGLQFLFEYFSETQRNKGNFPGRFSGRQFSNSRSEMNVSTLELGDSALYLCASSLVTDVGQFFGPGTRLTVL.

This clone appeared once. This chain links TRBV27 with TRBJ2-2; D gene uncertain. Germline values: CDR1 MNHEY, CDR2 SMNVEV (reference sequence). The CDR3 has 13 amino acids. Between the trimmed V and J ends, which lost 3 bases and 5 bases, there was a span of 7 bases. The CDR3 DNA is TGTGCCAGCAGTTTTCGGGCGACCGGGGAGCTGTTTTTT. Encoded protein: CASSFRATGELFF.

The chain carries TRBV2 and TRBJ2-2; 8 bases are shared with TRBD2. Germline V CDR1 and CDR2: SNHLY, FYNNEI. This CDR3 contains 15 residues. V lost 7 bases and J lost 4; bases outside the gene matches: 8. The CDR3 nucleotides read TGTGCCAGCACGCACCTTAGCGGGGCCACCGGGGAGCTGTTTTTT. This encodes CASTHLSGATGELFF.

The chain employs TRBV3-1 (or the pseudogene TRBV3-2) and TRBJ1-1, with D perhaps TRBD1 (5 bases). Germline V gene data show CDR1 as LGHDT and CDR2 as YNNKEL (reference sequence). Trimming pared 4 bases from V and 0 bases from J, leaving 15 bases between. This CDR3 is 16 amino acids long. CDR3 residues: CASSPRAGWMNTEAFF. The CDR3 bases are TGTGCCAGCAGCCCCCGCGCAGGGTGGATGAACACTGAAGCTTTCTTT.

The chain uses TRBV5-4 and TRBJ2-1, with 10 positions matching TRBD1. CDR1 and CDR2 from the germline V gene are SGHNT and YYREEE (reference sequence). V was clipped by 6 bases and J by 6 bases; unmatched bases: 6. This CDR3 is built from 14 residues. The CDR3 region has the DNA TGTGCCAGCAACCGACAGGGGGCGGTCAATGAGCAGTTCTTC. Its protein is CASNRQGAVNEQFF.

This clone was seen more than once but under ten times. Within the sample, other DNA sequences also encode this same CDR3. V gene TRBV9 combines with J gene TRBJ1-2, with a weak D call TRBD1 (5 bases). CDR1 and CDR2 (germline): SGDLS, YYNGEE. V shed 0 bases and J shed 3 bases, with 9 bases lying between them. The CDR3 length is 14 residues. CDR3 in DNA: TGTGCCAGCAGCGTAGGGCAGGGCGACTATGGCTACACCTTC. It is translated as CASSVGQGDYGYTF.

This CDR3 is CASSEIQLGGADATQYF. In nucleotides, the CDR3 is TGTGCCAGCAGTGAAATTCAGCTCGGGGGCGCGGACGCGACCCAGTACTTC. This rearrangement joins TRBV25-1 to TRBJ2-5; the D call may be TRBD1 or TRBD2 (6 bases each). Looked up from germline, CDR1 is MGHDK and CDR2 is SYGVNS. The CDR3 loop spans 17 amino acids. V lost 2 bases and J 7 bases, leaving 23 bases between the germline ends.

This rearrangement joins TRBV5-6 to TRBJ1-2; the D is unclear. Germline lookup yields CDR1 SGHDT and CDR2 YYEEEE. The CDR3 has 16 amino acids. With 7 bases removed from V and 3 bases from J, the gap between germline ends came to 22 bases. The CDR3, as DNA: TGTGCCAGCTCCCCCCCCCGAGTAGGGTACGACTATGGCTACACCTTC. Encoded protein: CASSPPRVGYDYGYTF.

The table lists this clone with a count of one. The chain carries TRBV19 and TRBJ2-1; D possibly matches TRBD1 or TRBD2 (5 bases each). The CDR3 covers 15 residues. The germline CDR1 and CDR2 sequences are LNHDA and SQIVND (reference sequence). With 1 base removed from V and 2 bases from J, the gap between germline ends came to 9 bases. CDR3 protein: CASSIGTGPYNEQFF. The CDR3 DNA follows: TGTGCCAGTAGTATAGGGACGGGACCCTACAATGAGCAGTTCTTC.

In nucleotides, the CDR3 is TGTGCCAGCAGTTTCGAAGGACGCTACGAGCAGTACTTC. Translating it yields CASSFEGRYEQYF. The chain employs TRBV6-6 and TRBJ2-7; D is unresolved. This CDR3 is built from 13 residues. Germline V gene sequence: CDR1 MNHNY, CDR2 SVGAGI (reference sequence). V shed 4 bases and J shed 3 bases, with 10 bases lying between them.

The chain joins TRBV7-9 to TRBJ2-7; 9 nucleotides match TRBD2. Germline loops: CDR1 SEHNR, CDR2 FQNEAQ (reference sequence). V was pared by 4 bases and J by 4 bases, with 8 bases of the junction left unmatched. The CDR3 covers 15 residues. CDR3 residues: CASSSTERGVYEQYF. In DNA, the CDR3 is TGTGCCAGCAGCTCAACCGAGCGGGGGGTTTACGAGCAGTACTTC.

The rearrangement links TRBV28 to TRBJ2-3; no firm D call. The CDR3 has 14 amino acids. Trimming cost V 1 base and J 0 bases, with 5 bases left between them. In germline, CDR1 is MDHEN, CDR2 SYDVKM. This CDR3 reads CASSLLASTDTQYF. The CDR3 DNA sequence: TGTGCCAGCAGTTTATTGGCCAGCACAGATACGCAGTATTTT.

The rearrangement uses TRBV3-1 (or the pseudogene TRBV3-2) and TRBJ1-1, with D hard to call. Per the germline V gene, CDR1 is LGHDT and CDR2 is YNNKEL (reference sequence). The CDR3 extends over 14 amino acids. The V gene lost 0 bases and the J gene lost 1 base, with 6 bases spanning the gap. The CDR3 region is CASSQESRNTEAFF. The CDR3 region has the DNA TGTGCCAGCAGCCAAGAGTCTCGGAACACTGAAGCTTTCTTT.

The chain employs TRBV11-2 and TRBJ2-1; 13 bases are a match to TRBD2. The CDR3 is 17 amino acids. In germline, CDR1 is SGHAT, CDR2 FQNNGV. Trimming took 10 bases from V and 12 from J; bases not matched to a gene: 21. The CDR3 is CAIGPGTSGAYKTTQFF. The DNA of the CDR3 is TGTGCCATCGGACCCGGGACTAGCGGGGCCTATAAGACGACGCAGTTCTTC.

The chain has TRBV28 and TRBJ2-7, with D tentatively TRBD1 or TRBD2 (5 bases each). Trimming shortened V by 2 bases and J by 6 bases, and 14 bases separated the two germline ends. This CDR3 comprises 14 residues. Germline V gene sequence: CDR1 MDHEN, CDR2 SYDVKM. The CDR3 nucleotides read TGTGCCAGCAGTTTAGACGGGACCTTCTTCGAGCAGTACTTC. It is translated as CASSLDGTFFEQYF. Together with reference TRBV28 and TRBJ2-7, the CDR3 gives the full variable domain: DVKVTQSSRYLVKRTGEKVFLECVQDMDHENMFWYRQDPGLGLRLIYFSYDVKMKEKGDIPEGYSVSREKKERFSLILESASTNQTSMYLCASSLDGTFFEQYFGPGTRLTVT.

The chain's CDR3 is CASRTGTGALEQYF. The DNA for the CDR3 is TGTGCCAGCAGAACCGGGACAGGGGCACTCGAGCAGTACTTC. J is TRBJ2-7 and V is TRBV5-8; 10 nucleotides line up with TRBD1. CDR1 and CDR2 (germline): SGHTS, YDEGEE. This CDR3 contains 14 residues. The J segment lost 6 bases and the V segment lost 5 bases, leaving 8 bases of the junction unmatched.

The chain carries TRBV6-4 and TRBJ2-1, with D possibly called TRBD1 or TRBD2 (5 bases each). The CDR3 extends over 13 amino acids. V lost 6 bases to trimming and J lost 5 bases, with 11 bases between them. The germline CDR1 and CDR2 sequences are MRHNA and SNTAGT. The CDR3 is CASRGDQHNEQFF. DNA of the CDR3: TGTGCCAGCAGGGGGGACCAACACAATGAGCAGTTCTTC.

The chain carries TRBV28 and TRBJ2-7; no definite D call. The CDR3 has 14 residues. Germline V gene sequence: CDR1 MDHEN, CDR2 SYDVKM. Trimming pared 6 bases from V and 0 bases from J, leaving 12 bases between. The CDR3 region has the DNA TGTGCCAGCAGCCGTCCCTTGAGCTCCTACGAGCAGTACTTC. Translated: CASSRPLSSYEQYF.

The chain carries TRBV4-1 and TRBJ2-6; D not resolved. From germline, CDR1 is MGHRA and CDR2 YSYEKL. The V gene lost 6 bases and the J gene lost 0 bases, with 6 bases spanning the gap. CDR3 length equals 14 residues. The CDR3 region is CASRSDSGANVLTF. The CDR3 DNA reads TGCGCCAGCAGATCGGACTCTGGGGCCAACGTCCTGACTTTC.

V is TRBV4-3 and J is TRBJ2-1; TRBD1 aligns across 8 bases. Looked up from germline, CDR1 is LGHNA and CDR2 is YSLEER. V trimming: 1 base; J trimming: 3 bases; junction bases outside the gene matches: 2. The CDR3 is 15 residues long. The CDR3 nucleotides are TGCGCCAGCAGCCAAGCCAGGGGGCTCTACAATGAGCAGTTCTTC. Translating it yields CASSQARGLYNEQFF.

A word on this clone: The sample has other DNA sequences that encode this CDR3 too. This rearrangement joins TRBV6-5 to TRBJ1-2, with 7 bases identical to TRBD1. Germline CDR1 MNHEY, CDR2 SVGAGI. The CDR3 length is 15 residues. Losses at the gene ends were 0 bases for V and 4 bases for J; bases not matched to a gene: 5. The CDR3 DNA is TGTGCCAGCAGTTACTCTCCGGGACAGAGCTATGGCTACACCTTC. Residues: CASSYSPGQSYGYTF.